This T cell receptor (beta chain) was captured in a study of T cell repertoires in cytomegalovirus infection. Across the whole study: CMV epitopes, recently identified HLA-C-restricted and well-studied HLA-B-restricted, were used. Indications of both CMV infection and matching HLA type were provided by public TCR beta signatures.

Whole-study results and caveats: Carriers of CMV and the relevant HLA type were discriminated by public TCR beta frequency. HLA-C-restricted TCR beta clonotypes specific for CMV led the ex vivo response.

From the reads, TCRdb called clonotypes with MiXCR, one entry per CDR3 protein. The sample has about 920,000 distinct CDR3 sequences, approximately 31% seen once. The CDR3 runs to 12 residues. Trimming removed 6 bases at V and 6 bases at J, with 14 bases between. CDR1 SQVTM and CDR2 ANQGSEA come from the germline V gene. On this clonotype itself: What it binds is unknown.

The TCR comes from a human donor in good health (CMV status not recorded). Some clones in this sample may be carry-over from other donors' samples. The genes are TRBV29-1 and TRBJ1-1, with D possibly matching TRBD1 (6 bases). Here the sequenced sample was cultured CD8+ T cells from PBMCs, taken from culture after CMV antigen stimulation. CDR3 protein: CSVPQGSAEAFF. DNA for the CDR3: TGCAGCGTCCCCCAGGGGAGCGCTGAAGCTTTCTTT. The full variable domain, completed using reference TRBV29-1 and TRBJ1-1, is SAVISQKPSRDICQRGTSLTIQCQVDSQVTMMFWYRQQPGQSLTLIATANQGSEATYESGFVIDKFPISRPNLTFSTLTVSNMSPEDSSIYLCSVPQGSAEAFFGQGTRLTVV.